Listed below are T cell receptor beta chains from one sample, sequenced in a study of blood T cell repertoires in COVID-19. Only in-frame clones appear in the TCRdb table, and some are missing; sequencing was by immunoSEQ multiplex PCR. The table has roughly 200,000 clones, roughly 80% seen once. What was sequenced was peripheral blood. The receptors derive from a woman between 40 and 55 years old with COVID-19, enrolled during active disease. Each CDR3 is given with its conserved first and last residue. A D gene is named only where the DNA matches it firmly. Clone sizes are given selectively: once, few, many, or a class where the clone is expanded.

cdr3_aa,cdr3_nt,j_call,d_call,v_call,clone_size
CAWSVHEVNTEAFF,TGTGCCTGGAGTGTACATGAGGTGAACACTGAAGCTTTCTTT,TRBJ1-1,.,TRBV30,.
CASRGDRIGYTF,TGTGCCAGCAGGGGGGACAGAATTGGCTACACCTTC,TRBJ1-2,TRBD1,TRBV6-6,.
CASSLPRDRDTYEQYF,TGTGCCAGCAGCTTACCCCGGGACAGGGACACCTACGAGCAGTACTTC,TRBJ2-7,TRBD1,TRBV5-4,once
CASSPIGTGGFEQYF,TGTGCCAGCAGCCCGATTGGGACAGGGGGCTTCGAGCAGTACTTC,TRBJ2-7,TRBD1,TRBV5-4,.
CASSSTGQGSEKLFF,TGCGCCAGCAGCTCCACAGGACAGGGCAGTGAAAAACTGTTTTTT,TRBJ1-4,TRBD1,TRBV5-1,.
CASSLRGPGETQYF,TGTGCCAGCAGTTTAAGAGGGCCAGGAGAGACCCAGTACTTC,TRBJ2-5,.,TRBV27,.
CASNQGTSYGYTF,TGTGCCAGCAACCAGGGGACGAGCTATGGCTACACCTTC,TRBJ1-2,.,TRBV21-1,once
CASSQGTGGLNSPLHF,TGTGCCAGCTCCCAGGGGACAGGGGGCTTGAATTCACCCCTCCACTTT,TRBJ1-6,TRBD1,TRBV7-3,.
CASSPTGAGGNTIYF,TGTGCCAGCAGCCCCACCGGGGCGGGAGGAAACACCATATATTTT,TRBJ1-3,.,TRBV3-1/TRBV3-2,.
CASSTADSLNQPQHF,TGTGCCAGCAGCACCGCGGACAGTCTGAATCAGCCCCAGCATTTT,TRBJ1-5,.,TRBV7-9,.
CASSSLAGGALAKNIQYF,TGTGCCAGCAGCTCACTAGCGGGGGGAGCTCTAGCCAAAAACATTCAGTACTTC,TRBJ2-4,TRBD2,TRBV7-8,.
CASSIGTKNYNEQFF,TGTGCCAGTAGTATAGGGACAAAAAACTACAATGAGCAGTTCTTC,TRBJ2-1,.,TRBV19,few
CASTLGGGPQPQHF,TGTGCCAGCACCTTGGGGGGAGGGCCTCAGCCCCAGCATTTT,TRBJ1-5,.,TRBV2,.
CASSAGIGEQFF,TGTGCCAGCAGCGCAGGGATAGGTGAGCAGTTCTTC,TRBJ2-1,.,TRBV2,.
CASSSPGTEHSNQPQHF,TGTGCCAGCAGCTCTCCCGGGACAGAGCATAGCAATCAGCCCCAGCATTTT,TRBJ1-5,TRBD1,TRBV7-3,once
CASSHRRGGLGQYF,TGTGCCAGCAGCCACCGTCGGGGGGGCCTCGGGCAGTATTTT,TRBJ2-3,TRBD2,TRBV3-1/TRBV3-2,few
CSVEVPGTLNTEAFF,TGCAGCGTTGAAGTCCCCGGGACACTAAACACTGAAGCTTTCTTT,TRBJ1-1,.,TRBV29-1,.
CASSLYGDSNQPQHF,TGCGCCAGCAGCTTGTACGGAGATAGCAATCAGCCCCAGCATTTT,TRBJ1-5,.,TRBV5-1,.
CASSVRGFYGYTF,TGTGCCAGCAGTGTTCGAGGGTTTTATGGCTACACCTTC,TRBJ1-2,.,TRBV2,.
CASSLALTEETQYF,TGTGCCAGCAGCCTAGCGCTTACTGAAGAGACCCAGTACTTC,TRBJ2-5,.,TRBV7-2,.
CASSQRGTRPYEQYF,TGTGCCAGCAGCCAAAGGGGTACTCGTCCCTACGAGCAGTACTTC,TRBJ2-7,.,TRBV3-1/TRBV3-2,.
CASSFNYEQYF,TGTGCCAGCAGCTTTAACTACGAGCAGTACTTC,TRBJ2-7,.,TRBV7-2,.
CASSSGDSASEQYF,TGCGCCAGCTCTAGCGGGGACAGCGCTTCCGAGCAGTACTTC,TRBJ2-7,TRBD2,TRBV5-1,.
CASSQGQGLGGYTF,TGTGCCAGCAGCCAAGGACAGGGGCTAGGTGGCTACACCTTC,TRBJ1-2,TRBD1,TRBV3-1/TRBV3-2,.
CASSLWGTSVTGELFF,TGTGCCAGCAGCTTATGGGGGACTAGCGTCACCGGGGAGCTGTTTTTT,TRBJ2-2,TRBD2,TRBV11-2,.
CAIRNRGDYGYTF,TGTGCCATCAGAAACAGGGGGGACTATGGCTACACCTTC,TRBJ1-2,TRBD1,TRBV10-3,.
CASSSPGGAGAGELFF,TGTGCCAGCAGTTCCCCTGGCGGAGCGGGAGCCGGGGAGCTGTTTTTT,TRBJ2-2,TRBD2,TRBV28,.